This is a list of T cell receptor beta chains from one sample in a study of cytomegalovirus exposure and HLA in healthy donors. Some clones are missing from TCRdb's copy, which holds only in-frame ones; the method was immunoSEQ multiplex PCR. Of some 90,000 clones in the sample, over 70% were seen once. Sequencing used PBMCs. The receptors stem from a boy aged 5-17 years in good health and CMV-seronegative. Each CDR3 is given with its conserved first and last residue. A D gene is named only where the DNA matches it firmly. Expanded clones are given a class, and other clones once, few, many or no size at all.

TRBV21-1,TRBJ2-5,.,.,CASSNQGSRSCGTQYF,TGTGCCAGCAGCAATCAGGGAAGCAGATCATGTGGGACCCAGTACTTC
TRBV7-9,TRBJ2-7,.,.,CSSSSPLGSYEQYF,TGTTCCAGCAGCTCCCCTTTAGGGAGCTACGAGCAGTACTTC
TRBV6-4,TRBJ2-7,TRBD2,few,CASSVDAGVGYEQYF,TGTGCCAGCAGTGTTGATGCGGGAGTAGGTTACGAGCAGTACTTC
TRBV28,TRBJ2-7,.,.,CASSGIGEQYF,TGTGCCAGCAGTGGCATTGGCGAGCAGTACTTC
TRBV4-3,TRBJ2-7,.,.,CASSQDFAGPYEQYF,TGCGCCAGCAGCCAAGACTTCGCGGGACCCTACGAGCAGTACTTC
TRBV9,TRBJ2-5,TRBD1,.,CASSDRAGGWETQYF,TGTGCCAGCAGCGACAGGGCAGGGGGCTGGGAGACCCAGTACTTC
TRBV9,TRBJ2-5,.,.,CASSVAGVQETQYF,TGTGCCAGCAGCGTAGCCGGGGTCCAAGAGACCCAGTACTTC
TRBV19,TRBJ1-1,.,.,CASSATGLTEAFF,TGTGCCAGTAGTGCCACAGGGCTCACTGAAGCTTTCTTT
TRBV5-4,TRBJ1-6,TRBD1,.,CASSMGQGDSPLHF,TGTGCCAGCAGCATGGGACAGGGCGATTCACCCCTCCACTTT
TRBV7-8,TRBJ2-7,.,.,CASSPLPYEQYF,TGTGCCAGCAGCCCACTGCCGTACGAGCAGTACTTC
TRBV30,TRBJ2-7,.,.,CAWRLAGTPERGEQYF,TGTGCCTGGAGACTAGCAGGGACTCCTGAGAGAGGCGAGCAGTACTTC